This T cell receptor beta chain derives from a study of blood T cell repertoires in COVID-19. In the study overall: Sites in the United States, Italy and Spain provided acute and convalescent COVID-19 samples. From T cells, B-cell-depleted T cells, or PBMCs came the material, which was cDNA or gDNA.

Germline V gene lookup returns CDR1 WSHSY and CDR2 SAAADI. V shed 7 bases and J 0 bases; nucleotides not matched to a gene: 17. This CDR3 is 21 amino acids long. In the original workflow: Estimation of nucleated cell counts was performed using reference gene primer amplification. Method: immunoSEQ multiplex PCR; TCRdb's copy keeps in-frame clones and lacks some. V and J calls and clone size are as listed in that table; D and trimming were resolved from the DNA. The table has 150,000 to 200,000 clones, more than 70% seen once. Sequenced input: peripheral blood. This sequence joins TRBV10-2 and TRBJ2-1; the match to TRBD2 covers 14 bases. The source is a human donor in a cohort sampled during active COVID-19. CDR3: CASIGTSGGLGGGSSYNEQFF. The CDR3 DNA is TGCGCCAGCATAGGGACTAGCGGGGGCTTGGGTGGAGGGAGCTCCTACAATGAGCAGTTCTTC.